The next 19 T cell receptor beta chains were all read from a single sample in a study of T cell changes during pregnancy in multiple sclerosis (dated by TCRdb to the late 2010s). Receptor amplification or capture employed the immunoSEQ multiplex PCR assay. TCRdb took this table from immuneACCESS and kept in-frame rearrangements with V and J called. Such tables lack part of the clones; where checked against another copy, unresolved V genes explain under half of the gap, and the rest is unexplained. Present in this sample are around 40,000 clones, about 89% of which were seen just once. The ten largest clonotypes hold around 0.78% of the sample. The sequencing used CD4+ T cells from peripheral blood mononuclear cells, collected before pregnancy. All receptors derive from a female donor with multiple sclerosis, enrolled in a pregnancy study.

Concerning this clone: The germline gene is not matched at one end of the junction; a read error may be the cause. The genes are TRBV19 and TRBJ1-1, with 9 bases that match TRBD1. The CDR3 has 16 residues. In germline, CDR1 is LNHDA, CDR2 SQIVND (reference sequence). CDR3 residues: CASSMGITGGWTEAFF. Here the CDR3 DNA reads TGTGCAAGTAGTATGGGGATAACAGGGGGCTGGACTGAAGCTTTCTTT.

This clone has a handful of counts. The chain combines TRBV29-1 with TRBJ1-5; possible D gene TRBD1, 5 bases. V was clipped by 6 bases and J by 7 bases, with 13 bases between them. The germline CDR1 and CDR2 sequences are SQVTM and ANQGSEA. The CDR3 is made up of 12 amino acids. The CDR3 protein is CSVKGSGQPQHF. The CDR3 bases are TGCAGCGTCAAGGGGTCAGGCCAGCCCCAGCATTTT.

The V call is TRBV5-6, the J call TRBJ2-2, with a tentative D call TRBD2 (5 bases). The CDR3 totals 16 residues. V dropped 1 base and J dropped 0 bases, with 10 bases sitting between them. Germline loops: CDR1 SGHDT, CDR2 YYEEEE. CDR3 nucleotides: TGTGCCAGCAGCTTGCGTTTCGGGGCGAACACCGGGGAGCTGTTTTTT. Translation: CASSLRFGANTGELFF.

A single count supports this clone. The rearrangement links TRBV5-1 to TRBJ2-3, with TRBD2 identical over 16 bases. Trimming cost V 3 bases and J 3 bases; bases outside gene matches: 1. Germline CDR1 is SGHRS and CDR2 is YFSETQ. This CDR3 spans 16 amino acids. DNA for the CDR3: TGCGCCAGCAGCTCGGGACTAGCGGGGGGGACAGATACGCAGTATTTT. It codes for CASSSGLAGGTDTQYF.

The chain employs TRBV11-2 and TRBJ2-3, with D possibly matching TRBD2 (5 bases). Germline V lookup: CDR1 SGHAT, CDR2 FQNNGV. This CDR3 is 14 amino acids long. V was shortened by 1 base and J by 6 bases, with 11 bases between the two germline ends. The CDR3 loop reads CASSLGVAHDTQYF. DNA for the CDR3: TGTGCCAGCAGCTTAGGGGTAGCGCATGATACGCAGTATTTT.

V is TRBV5-4 and J is TRBJ2-3, with TRBD1 matching 9 bases. The V segment lost 4 bases and the J segment 2 bases; nucleotides outside the gene matches: 2. The CDR3 is made up of 14 amino acids. Looked up from germline, CDR1 is SGHNT and CDR2 is YYREEE (reference sequence). CDR3 loop: CASSRDRATDTQYF. DNA for the CDR3: TGTGCCAGCAGCCGGGACAGGGCCACAGATACGCAGTATTTT.

The chain employs TRBV7-2 and TRBJ2-5, with no clear D. Germline lookup yields CDR1 SGHTA and CDR2 FQGNSA. The CDR3 loop spans 12 amino acids. The ends were cut back, 3 bases at V and 5 bases at J, with 7 bases in the middle. CDR3 sequence: CASSFPRETQYF. The CDR3 region has the DNA TGTGCCAGCAGCTTTCCCCGGGAGACCCAGTACTTC.

This chain joins TRBV6-5 and TRBJ2-7; a weak D match, TRBD2 (6 bases). The germline CDR1 and CDR2 sequences are MNHEY and SVGAGI. V lost 0 bases to trimming and J lost 4 bases, with 16 bases between them. The CDR3 sequence is 16 residues long. CDR3 sequence: CASSYSRRGSMYEQYF. The DNA for the CDR3 is TGTGCCAGCAGTTACTCGCGGCGGGGTAGTATGTACGAGCAGTACTTC.

CDR3 sequence reads: CASSYSSGFNQPQHF. CDR3 nucleotide sequence: TGTGCCAGCAGTTACTCCTCGGGGTTCAATCAGCCCCAGCATTTT. The V gene is TRBV6-6, the J gene TRBJ1-5; D gene unclear. Germline CDR1 and CDR2: MNHNY and SVGAGI (reference sequence). The ends were cut back, 0 bases at V and 3 bases at J, with 9 bases in the middle. The CDR3 extends over 15 amino acids.

V is TRBV5-4 and J is TRBJ2-3; 9 bases match TRBD2. The CDR3 contains 15 residues. Germline lookup yields CDR1 SGHNT and CDR2 YYREEE (reference sequence). V lost 5 bases, J lost 2 bases, and 6 bases stayed unmatched. CDR3 coding DNA: TGTGCCAGCAGTCAAAGCGGGGGGCTCACAGATACGCAGTATTTT. The encoded protein is CASSQSGGLTDTQYF.

The chain couples TRBV5-4 to TRBJ2-3; tentative D call: TRBD2 (6 bases). The V gene's germline CDR1 is SGHNT and CDR2 YYREEE (reference sequence). Between the trimmed V and J ends, which lost 0 bases and 4 bases, there was a span of 12 bases. The CDR3 covers 15 residues. In DNA form, the CDR3 reads TGTGCCAGCAGCTTGGGCGGGGCAAGCGCAGATACGCAGTATTTT. It specifies CASSLGGASADTQYF.

The chain links TRBV5-6 to TRBJ2-1, with 7 bases matching TRBD2. Trimming at V came to 4 bases and at J to 5 bases, leaving 9 bases not matched to a gene. The V gene's germline CDR1 is SGHDT and CDR2 YYEEEE. The CDR3 is 15 residues long. For the CDR3, the DNA is TGTGCCAGCAGCCCCTTTCAGCGGGGCCACAATGAGCAGTTCTTC. The encoded protein is CASSPFQRGHNEQFF.

The chain recombines TRBV5-1 with TRBJ1-2; 9 bases map to TRBD1. The junction had 8 bases not matched to a gene; V was cut back by 4 bases and J by 7 bases. This CDR3 has 14 residues. Germline V CDR1 and CDR2: SGHRS, YFSETQ. CDR3 amino acids: CASSQSGTGFGYTF. The CDR3 DNA reads TGCGCCAGCAGCCAGTCCGGGACAGGGTTTGGCTACACCTTC.

The chain uses TRBV13 and TRBJ1-6; D not certain. Germline CDR1 PRHDT, CDR2 FYEKMQ (reference sequence). Trimming cost V 6 bases and J 8 bases, with 11 bases left between them. The CDR3 runs 13 residues. This CDR3 is CASRIFRDSPLHF. DNA of the CDR3: TGTGCCAGCAGAATTTTTCGTGATTCACCCCTCCACTTT.

The chain links TRBV7-2 to TRBJ2-7; 9 bases align to TRBD1. The V and J ends lost 5 bases and 3 bases, in that order; junction bases with no gene match: 8. The CDR3 has 15 residues. Germline CDR1 SGHTA, CDR2 FQGNSA. The CDR3 sequence is CASSLGTGSVYEQYF. The CDR3 DNA reads as TGTGCCAGCAGCCTCGGGACAGGGAGCGTCTACGAGCAGTACTTC. Using reference TRBV7-2 and TRBJ2-7 for the parts outside the CDR3, the full variable domain is GAGVSQSPSNKVTEKGKDVELRCDPISGHTALYWYRQSLGQGLEFLIYFQGNSAPDKSGLPSDRFSAERTGGSVSTLTIQRTQQEDSAVYLCASSLGTGSVYEQYFGPGTRLTVT.

The chain links TRBV5-1 to TRBJ1-1; D is unresolved. Germline V gene lookup returns CDR1 SGHRS and CDR2 YFSETQ. This CDR3 has 13 residues. Trimming cost V 1 base and J 1 base, with 5 bases left between them. The DNA of the CDR3 is TGCGCCAGCAGCTTGTCGTGGAACACTGAAGCTTTCTTT. It translates to CASSLSWNTEAFF.

This chain joins TRBV2 and TRBJ1-2, with D unclear. Trimming removed 4 bases at V and 7 bases at J, with 7 bases between. CDR1 is SNHLY and CDR2 is FYNNEI in the germline V gene. The CDR3 contains 11 residues. The CDR3 region has the DNA TGTGCCAGCAGTGGGCGGGGTGGCTACACCTTC. Translating it yields CASSGRGGYTF.

V is TRBV9 and J is TRBJ1-2; the match to TRBD1 covers 7 bases. V shed 4 bases and J 8 bases; nucleotides not matched to a gene: 8. CDR1 SGDLS and CDR2 YYNGEE come from the germline V gene. CDR3 length: 13 amino acids. The CDR3 here is CASSLTGAGGYTF. The CDR3 DNA is TGTGCCAGCAGCTTAACAGGGGCAGGAGGCTACACCTTC.

The chain is built from TRBV18 and TRBJ1-4; a weak D match, TRBD1 (6 bases). This CDR3 region has 19 residues. Trimming pared 3 bases from V and 8 bases from J, leaving 28 bases between. Per germline, CDR1 KGHSH and CDR2 LQKENI. DNA of the CDR3: TGTGCCAGCTCACCGCTACAGGGAAGCGGGGACTGGGCAGAGGAAAAACTGTTTTTT. Its translation is CASSPLQGSGDWAEEKLFF.